The 30 T cell receptor beta chains below all came from one sample that was sequenced in a study of CD8+ T cells in alopecia areata. Extracted RNA was reverse transcribed into cDNA, the sequencing template. Clones were sequenced by immunoSEQ multiplex PCR, and TCRdb holds only the in-frame ones, with some missing. The sample lists 110,000 to 150,000 clones; roughly 82% were seen once. Treatment reported: oral pan-JAK inhibitor, 5-10 mg twice daily. Source: CD8+ T cells sorted from blood, taken at week 4, from a patient treated with tofacitinib. These receptors all stem from a human donor with alopecia areata.

The rearrangement joins TRBV4-3 to TRBJ2-4; possibly TRBD2 for D (6 bases). CDR3 size: 17 residues. V dropped 0 bases and J dropped 0 bases, with 12 bases sitting between them. CDR1 LGHNA and CDR2 YSLEER come from the germline V gene. CDR3 sequence reads: CASSQDRAGRAKNIQYF. CDR3 nucleotide sequence: TGCGCCAGCAGCCAAGATCGGGCCGGGAGAGCCAAAAACATTCAGTACTTC.

The V and J genes are TRBV27 and TRBJ2-3; 10 nucleotides align to TRBD2. V shed 3 bases and J 5 bases; nucleotides not matched to a gene: 11. Germline V gene lookup returns CDR1 MNHEY and CDR2 SMNVEV (reference sequence). The CDR3 length is 17 residues. The CDR3 coding sequence is TGTGCCAGCAGTTTTATCGCGGCTAGCGGGGGATTAGATACGCAGTATTTT. It is translated as CASSFIAASGGLDTQYF.

This chain uses TRBV11-3 with TRBJ2-3, with D possibly TRBD2 on 5 matching bases. Trimming left V 7 bases short and J 10 bases short, with 9 bases between. This CDR3 is 10 amino acids long. The V gene's germline CDR1 is SGHNT and CDR2 YENEEA. In DNA form, the CDR3 reads TGTGCCAGCATTGGGAGAGCGCAGTATTTT. Its translation is CASIGRAQYF.

This chain connects TRBV4-1 to TRBJ2-7, with a weak D call TRBD1 (6 bases). This CDR3 comprises 11 residues. The V gene's germline CDR1 is MGHRA and CDR2 YSYEKL. Trimming removed 3 bases at V and 7 bases at J, with 7 bases between. The DNA of the CDR3 is TGCGCCAGCAGCCATAGGGGGGAGCAGTACTTC. It yields the protein CASSHRGEQYF.

The genes are TRBV4-1 and TRBJ2-3; possible D gene TRBD1, 5 bases. CDR1 is MGHRA and CDR2 is YSYEKL in the germline V gene. The CDR3 loop spans 15 amino acids. Trimming took off 0 bases at V and 2 bases at J, with 9 bases between the two ends. Here the CDR3 reads CASSQDEGDTDTQYF. The CDR3 DNA is TGCGCCAGCAGCCAAGATGAAGGGGACACAGATACGCAGTATTTT.

The gene calls are TRBV9 and TRBJ2-1; D tentatively reads TRBD1 or TRBD2 (5 bases each). Germline V gene sequence: CDR1 SGDLS, CDR2 YYNGEE. Trimming removed 0 bases at V and 8 bases at J, with 15 bases between. The CDR3 spans 15 residues. The CDR3 loop reads CASSVDQTRGDEQFF. The CDR3 DNA is TGTGCCAGCAGCGTAGATCAAACTAGGGGCGATGAGCAGTTCTTC.

This CDR3 reads CASSFANTEAFF. CDR3 nucleotide sequence: TGTGCCAGCAGCTTTGCGAACACTGAAGCTTTCTTT. V gene TRBV5-6 combines with J gene TRBJ1-1; D ambiguous. The CDR3 is 12 amino acids. Trimming took off 2 bases at V and 1 base at J, with 3 bases between the two ends. Per the germline V gene, CDR1 is SGHDT and CDR2 is YYEEEE. Based on the CDR3 plus reference TRBV5-6 and TRBJ1-1, the full variable domain is DAGVTQSPTHLIKTRGQQVTLRCSPKSGHDTVSWYQQALGQGPQFIFQYYEEEERQRGNFPDRFSGHQFPNYSSELNVNALLLGDSALYLCASSFANTEAFFGQGTRLTVV.

The rearrangement joins TRBV30 to TRBJ2-1, with 7 nucleotides matching TRBD1. V shed 2 bases, J shed 9 bases, and the junction held 7 bases outside the gene matches. Per the germline V gene, CDR1 is GTSNPN and CDR2 is SVGIG (reference sequence). This CDR3 has 13 residues. The CDR3 spells CAWSSEGAGEQFF. The CDR3 bases are TGTGCCTGGAGTTCCGAGGGGGCAGGTGAGCAGTTCTTC.

CDR3 sequence (DNA): TGTGCCAGCTCTCTCCTCCCGAATCAGCCCCAGCATTTT. Its protein is CASSLLPNQPQHF. This chain joins TRBV7-6 and TRBJ1-5; no firm D call. Germline V CDR1 and CDR2: SGHVS, FNYEAQ. The CDR3 contains 13 residues. The V gene lost 8 bases and the J gene lost 4 bases, with 12 bases spanning the gap.

The rearrangement links TRBV4-3 to TRBJ2-7; D assignment may be TRBD1 or TRBD2 (6 bases each). V lost 0 bases, J lost 3 bases, and 12 bases lay in between. Germline CDR1 LGHNA, CDR2 YSLEER. CDR3 length: 15 amino acids. CDR3 coding DNA: TGCGCCAGCAGCCAAGAGGAGGGGACATTCTACGAGCAGTACTTC. Amino acid sequence: CASSQEEGTFYEQYF.

The genes are TRBV7-6 and TRBJ2-5, with 8 positions matching TRBD1. This CDR3 comprises 16 residues. Germline lookup yields CDR1 SGHVS and CDR2 FNYEAQ. J gave up 5 bases and V 3 bases, and 11 bases lay outside the gene matches. This chain's CDR3 is CASSFILGQEGETQYF. Written as DNA, the CDR3 is TGTGCCAGCAGCTTTATATTGGGACAGGAGGGCGAGACCCAGTACTTC. The whole variable domain, filled in from reference TRBV7-6 and TRBJ2-5, reads GAGVSQSPRYKVTKRGQDVALRCDPISGHVSLYWYRQALGQGPEFLTYFNYEAQQDKSGLPNDRFSAERPEGSISTLTIQRTEQRDSAMYRCASSFILGQEGETQYFGPGTRLLVL.

This sequence joins TRBV5-1 and TRBJ2-1; D tentatively fits TRBD1 or TRBD2 (5 bases each). This CDR3 contains 14 residues. The V and J ends lost 5 bases and 3 bases respectively, with 12 bases between them. Germline CDR1 SGHRS, CDR2 YFSETQ. The CDR3 coding sequence is TGCGCCAGCAGTTATAGGGGAGACTACAATGAGCAGTTCTTC. As protein: CASSYRGDYNEQFF.

The V and J genes are TRBV4-1 and TRBJ2-7; no firm D call. V dropped 0 bases and J dropped 5 bases, with 11 bases sitting between them. CDR3 size: 14 residues. In germline, CDR1 is MGHRA, CDR2 YSYEKL. The CDR3 nucleotides are TGCGCCAGCAGCCAAGATCTTCGTCGGGACGAGCAGTACTTC. Amino acid sequence: CASSQDLRRDEQYF.

The chain uses TRBV7-2 and TRBJ2-3, with 10 bases lining up with TRBD2. The junction had 5 bases not matched to a gene; V was cut back by 2 bases and J by 6 bases. CDR3 length equals 15 residues. Germline values: CDR1 SGHTA, CDR2 FQGNSA. The DNA of the CDR3 is TGTGCCAGCAGCTTAATAGCAGCGGGGGGGGATACGCAGTATTTT. The encoded protein is CASSLIAAGGDTQYF.

V and J are TRBV27 and TRBJ1-1; D unclear. The CDR3 runs 12 residues. CDR1 MNHEY and CDR2 SMNVEV come from the germline V gene (reference sequence). Between the trimmed V and J ends, which lost 6 bases and 4 bases, there was a span of 9 bases. The CDR3 region is CASRKGGTEAFF. The CDR3, as DNA: TGTGCCAGCAGAAAGGGAGGCACTGAAGCTTTCTTT.

The rearrangement uses TRBV2 and TRBJ2-3; tentatively, D is TRBD1 (5 bases). CDR3 length equals 16 residues. V shed 8 bases and J shed 4 bases, with 22 bases lying between them. Germline V lookup: CDR1 SNHLY, CDR2 FYNNEI. CDR3 nucleotides: TGTGCCAGCCACCTCCCTGGGGCTAGTGTACCAGATACGCAGTATTTT. Residues: CASHLPGASVPDTQYF.

This sequence joins TRBV7-2 and TRBJ2-7; 9 bases match TRBD1. The CDR3 contains 14 residues. J was trimmed by 5 bases and V by 0 bases; bases with no gene match: 2. CDR1 and CDR2 from the germline V gene are SGHTA and FQGNSA. The DNA for the CDR3 is TGTGCCAGCAGCTTAGCCGGGACAGGGAACGAGCAGTACTTC. This gives the protein CASSLAGTGNEQYF.

The gene calls are TRBV7-2 and TRBJ2-3; D is unresolved. This CDR3 comprises 11 residues. Trimming left V 6 bases short and J 6 bases short, with 7 bases between. The germline V gene encodes CDR1 SGHTA and CDR2 FQGNSA. The CDR3 loop is CASSSMDTQYF. CDR3 sequence (DNA): TGTGCCAGCAGTAGTATGGATACGCAGTATTTT. The full variable domain, rest sourced from reference TRBV7-2 and TRBJ2-3, is GAGVSQSPSNKVTEKGKDVELRCDPISGHTALYWYRQSLGQGLEFLIYFQGNSAPDKSGLPSDRFSAERTGGSVSTLTIQRTQQEDSAVYLCASSSMDTQYFGPGTRLTVL.

The chain is built from TRBV30 and TRBJ2-2; no firm D call. The germline V gene has CDR1 GTSNPN and CDR2 SVGIG (reference sequence). The CDR3 sequence is 15 residues long. Trimming stripped 5 bases from V and 7 bases from J, with 20 bases between. In DNA, the CDR3 is TGTGCCTGGGCAAGCGTGAGTGAGCTTAGCGGGGAGCTGTTTTTT. Amino acids: CAWASVSELSGELFF. Full variable domain (remainder filled in from reference TRBV30 and TRBJ2-2): SQTIHQWPATLVQPVGSPLSLECTVEGTSNPNLYWYRQAAGRGLQLLFYSVGIGQISSEVPQNLSASRPQDRQFILSSKKLLLSDSGFYLCAWASVSELSGELFFGEGSRLTVL.

This clone has a single count. The chain recombines TRBV7-9 with TRBJ2-1, with D perhaps matching TRBD1 (6 bases). The CDR3 runs 16 residues. Germline V CDR1 and CDR2: SEHNR, FQNEAQ (reference sequence). V shed 5 bases and J shed 8 bases, with 22 bases lying between them. In DNA, the CDR3 is TGTGCCAGCAGCCCGCTGGGAGCAGGGGCTTTTGATGAGCAGTTCTTC. Its translation is CASSPLGAGAFDEQFF.

This clone has more than one count but fewer than ten. The gene calls are TRBV10-3 and TRBJ2-7, with 9 bases fitting TRBD1. The germline gives CDR1 ENHRY, CDR2 SYGVKD. This CDR3 has 15 residues. Trimming removed 2 bases from V and 4 bases from J; junction bases left unmatched: 6. CDR3 amino acids: CAISEKGQGSYEQYF. CDR3 sequence (DNA): TGTGCCATCAGTGAGAAGGGACAGGGATCTTACGAGCAGTACTTC.

The chain couples TRBV5-5 to TRBJ2-6; perhaps TRBD1 as D (6 bases). V was trimmed by 2 bases and J by 1 base, leaving 19 bases between them. The CDR3 is 19 amino acids. Germline loops: CDR1 SGHKS, CDR2 YYEKEE (reference sequence). CDR3 sequence reads: CASSFRATGIDSGANVLTF. CDR3 bases: TGTGCCAGCAGCTTCCGAGCGACAGGAATCGATTCTGGGGCCAACGTCCTGACTTTC. Full variable domain (rest looked up from reference TRBV5-5 and TRBJ2-6): DAGVTQSPTHLIKTRGQQVTLRCSPISGHKSVSWYQQVLGQGPQFIFQYYEKEERGRGNFPDRFSARQFPNYSSELNVNALLLGDSALYLCASSFRATGIDSGANVLTFGAGSRLTVL.

This chain uses TRBV5-1 with TRBJ2-7, with TRBD1 identical over 10 bases. This CDR3 is 14 amino acids long. Germline V gene data show CDR1 as SGHRS and CDR2 as YFSETQ. The V segment lost 3 bases and the J segment 6 bases; nucleotides outside the gene matches: 6. The CDR3 region is CASSSGTGDIEQYF. The DNA of the CDR3 is TGCGCCAGCAGCTCCGGGACAGGGGATATCGAGCAGTACTTC. Full variable domain (missing parts from reference TRBV5-1 and TRBJ2-7): KAGVTQTPRYLIKTRGQQVTLSCSPISGHRSVSWYQQTPGQGLQFLFEYFSETQRNKGNFPGRFSGRQFSNSRSEMNVSTLELGDSALYLCASSSGTGDIEQYFGPGTRLTVT.

Turning to this clone: Different DNA sequences within this sample yield the same CDR3. The gene calls are TRBV6-5 and TRBJ1-1; TRBD1 is a possible D gene (6 bases). The CDR3 has 15 residues. V was clipped by 0 bases and J by 0 bases, with 8 bases between them. Germline loops: CDR1 MNHEY, CDR2 SVGAGI. The CDR3 DNA follows: TGTGCCAGCAGTTACTCGAGGACAGTGAACACTGAAGCTTTCTTT. Translation: CASSYSRTVNTEAFF.

This clone has more than one count but fewer than ten. J is TRBJ2-6 and V is TRBV29-1; D may match TRBD1 or TRBD2 (6 bases each). This CDR3 comprises 17 residues. V was pared by 7 bases and J by 0 bases, with 19 bases between. Germline loops: CDR1 SQVTM, CDR2 ANQGSEA. CDR3 DNA sequence: TGCAGCGCTTCGGGGGCCCAAAGCAGCTCTGGGGCCAACGTCCTGACTTTC. Translated, it gives CSASGAQSSSGANVLTF.

The chain links TRBV5-6 to TRBJ1-1; D gene ambiguous. Per germline, CDR1 SGHDT and CDR2 YYEEEE. V shed 6 bases and J shed 4 bases, with 7 bases lying between them. This CDR3 is built from 11 residues. The CDR3 reads CASTIGTEAFF. The CDR3 coding sequence is TGTGCCAGCACCATAGGCACTGAAGCTTTCTTT.

This clone occurred once. The rearrangement links TRBV5-1 to TRBJ2-7; TRBD2 matches 7 bases. CDR1 is SGHRS, CDR2 YFSETQ, per germline. J lost 0 bases, V lost 1 base, and 4 bases had no gene match. The CDR3 has 15 residues. DNA of the CDR3: TGCGCCAGCAGCTTGTTCCCGGGGGGCTCCTACGAGCAGTACTTC. Amino acid sequence: CASSLFPGGSYEQYF.

The sample holds a few counts of this clone. The rearrangement uses TRBV7-9 and TRBJ2-3; no definite D call. Trimming removed 5 bases at V and 8 bases at J, with 20 bases between. The germline V gene has CDR1 SEHNR and CDR2 FQNEAQ (reference sequence). This CDR3 region has 15 residues. CDR3 bases: TGTGCCAGCAGCCCTTTGGTCGCTTGGGTCGGTACGCAGTATTTT. This encodes CASSPLVAWVGTQYF.

This chain uses TRBV14 with TRBJ2-7; TRBD1 matches at 7 bases. CDR1 is SGHDN, CDR2 FVKESK, per germline. CDR3 length: 15 amino acids. The ends lost 0 bases at V and 8 bases at J; junction bases unmatched: 10. The CDR3 DNA reads TGTGCCAGCAGCCAAGATCGGTCCCGGGACAGCCAGCAGTACTTC. Translating gives CASSQDRSRDSQQYF.

This chain links TRBV5-1 with TRBJ1-1; D gene uncertain. Trimming pared 0 bases from V and 4 bases from J, leaving 1 base between. This CDR3 comprises 11 residues. Per germline, CDR1 SGHRS and CDR2 YFSETQ. CDR3 protein: CASSLGTEAFF. The CDR3 coding sequence is TGCGCCAGCAGCTTGGGCACTGAAGCTTTCTTT.